The T cell receptor (beta chain) under discussion was sequenced for a study of molecular identifiers for immune sequencing clone quantification. This clonotype was counted a few times. V was clipped by 0 bases and J by 6 bases, with 15 bases between them. The CDR3 extends over 15 amino acids. Germline V gene data show CDR1 as LGHNA and CDR2 as YSLEER. TCRdb used MiXCR to reprocess the PCR reads, holding one entry per CDR3 protein. The repertoire holds a few hundred thousand distinct CDR3 sequences, roughly 23% seen once, with around 0.84% in the top ten. The TCR comes from a human donor in good health. Some libraries in this study had Jurkat cell RNA spiked in. This chain joins TRBV4-3 and TRBJ2-7, with D possibly matching TRBD2 (5 bases). Sequencing input: naive CD8+ T cells from blood, with Jurkat cell RNA spiked in. Subset of the sample: FACS-sorted CD8+CD4-CCR7+CD45RA+ naive T cells. This CDR3 reads CASSQDLGPEGEQYF. The CDR3, as DNA: TGCGCCAGCAGCCAAGACTTGGGCCCCGAGGGCGAGCAGTACTTC.